What follows are 12 T cell receptor beta chains derived from one specimen sequenced in a study of blood T cell repertoires in COVID-19. Sequenced by immunoSEQ multiplex PCR; TCRdb stores in-frame clones only, minus some. The table records fewer than 45,000 clones, 74% of them present only once. The sequenced sample was peripheral blood. These receptors were taken from a man between 65 and 79 years old with COVID-19, enrolled during active disease.

The chain joins TRBV9 to TRBJ1-1, with unresolved D. Trimming took off 0 bases at V and 2 bases at J, with 5 bases between the two ends. Per the germline V gene, CDR1 is SGDLS and CDR2 is YYNGEE. The CDR3 contains 13 residues. The DNA of the CDR3 is TGTGCCAGCAGCGTAGAGACAAACACTGAAGCTTTCTTT. Translating gives CASSVETNTEAFF.

This clone has just a few counts. The rearrangement uses TRBV30 and TRBJ2-1; D remains ambiguous. From germline, CDR1 is GTSNPN and CDR2 SVGIG (reference sequence). Trimming took 3 bases from V and 7 from J, leaving 19 bases between them. The CDR3 covers 15 residues. DNA for the CDR3: TGTGCCTGGAGATCTTTGCAGGAAAGAAGGAATGAGCAGTTCTTC. Translating gives CAWRSLQERRNEQFF.

The chain joins TRBV6-5 to TRBJ1-2; D uncertain. Germline V gene data show CDR1 as MNHEY and CDR2 as SVGAGI. V was clipped by 4 bases and J by 4 bases, with 7 bases between them. The CDR3 loop spans 12 amino acids. The CDR3 DNA reads as TGTGCCAGCAGTTCCACAAGCTATGGCTACACCTTC. This translates into CASSSTSYGYTF.

This clone was observed a few times. The CDR3 sequence is CASSPQGQGVTGELFF. The CDR3, as DNA: TGTGCCAGCAGCCCCCAGGGACAGGGGGTCACCGGGGAGCTGTTTTTT. The chain carries TRBV7-3 and TRBJ2-2; TRBD1 matches at 11 bases. Germline-derived CDR1 and CDR2 are SGHTA and FQGTGA. J lost 4 bases, V lost 5 bases, and 6 bases had no gene match. This CDR3 region has 16 residues. The whole variable domain, filled in from reference TRBV7-3 and TRBJ2-2, reads GAGVSQTPSNKVTEKGKYVELRCDPISGHTALYWYRQSLGQGPEFLIYFQGTGAADDSGLPNDRFFAVRPEGSVSTLKIQRTERGDSAVYLCASSPQGQGVTGELFFGEGSRLTVL.

The rearrangement links TRBV29-1 to TRBJ1-3, with TRBD1 as a possible D gene (5 bases). The CDR3 contains 14 residues. The germline gives CDR1 SQVTM, CDR2 ANQGSEA. Deletions cut 4 bases from V and 0 bases from J, with 10 bases between. The CDR3 sequence: CSVGGARSGNTIYF. CDR3 nucleotide sequence: TGCAGCGTTGGTGGGGCCCGCTCTGGAAACACCATATATTTT.

V gene TRBV6-5 combines with J gene TRBJ1-6, with 8 positions matching TRBD1. J gave up 6 bases and V 0 bases, and 1 base lay outside the gene matches. Germline CDR1 and CDR2: MNHEY and SVGAGI. This CDR3 is 15 amino acids long. DNA for the CDR3: TGTGCCAGCAGTTACTCGGACAGGGTTAATTCACCCCTCCACTTT. Its translation is CASSYSDRVNSPLHF.

The rearrangement uses TRBV5-1 and TRBJ1-2; a possible D gene is TRBD1 (6 bases). The V end lost 4 bases, the J end lost 2 bases, and 12 bases lay between the germline ends. Per germline, CDR1 SGHRS and CDR2 YFSETQ. There are 14 residues in the CDR3. CDR3 nucleotide sequence: TGCGCCAGCAGCCCCTGGACAGAGAACTATGGCTACACCTTC. As protein: CASSPWTENYGYTF.

This chain uses TRBV7-9 with TRBJ2-7; 10 nucleotides agree with TRBD1. J gave up 4 bases and V 1 base, and 7 bases lay outside the gene matches. Germline CDR1 and CDR2: SEHNR and FQNEAQ (reference sequence). This CDR3 spans 16 amino acids. The CDR3 protein is CASSLGDGTGVYEQYF. CDR3 in DNA: TGTGCCAGCAGCTTAGGAGACGGGACAGGGGTTTACGAGCAGTACTTC.

The rearrangement joins TRBV2 to TRBJ1-5; 7 nucleotides match TRBD1. V was pared by 4 bases and J by 4 bases, with 7 bases of the junction left unmatched. CDR3 length: 15 residues. The germline V gene encodes CDR1 SNHLY and CDR2 FYNNEI. CDR3 in DNA: TGTGCCAGCAGTGGGGGTAGGGGGCGTAATCAGCCCCAGCATTTT. As protein: CASSGGRGRNQPQHF.

The chain combines TRBV6-5 with TRBJ1-1; TRBD1 is a possible D gene (5 bases). There are 14 residues in the CDR3. Trimming left V 0 bases short and J 5 bases short, with 10 bases between. From germline, CDR1 is MNHEY and CDR2 SVGAGI. The CDR3 protein is CASSYSSGRTEAFF. The CDR3 region has the DNA TGTGCCAGCAGTTACTCGTCAGGGAGGACTGAAGCTTTCTTT.

This clone has a single count. Written as DNA, the CDR3 is TGCGCCAGCAGGCTCGACAGGGTTGAAAAACTGTTTTTT. Translating gives CASRLDRVEKLFF. The J gene is TRBJ1-4, the V gene TRBV5-1, with TRBD1 identical over 7 bases. The CDR3 contains 13 residues. The germline CDR1 and CDR2 sequences are SGHRS and YFSETQ. The V and J ends lost 5 bases and 7 bases, in that order; junction bases with no gene match: 5.

This clone is medium-sized (0.01 to 0.1%) within its sample. CDR3 protein: CASSKQGLSTGELFF. CDR3 nucleotides: TGTGCCAGCAGTAAACAGGGCCTCAGCACCGGGGAGCTGTTTTTT. The gene calls are TRBV2 and TRBJ2-2; TRBD1 might be the D (6 bases). This CDR3 has 15 residues. The germline V gene has CDR1 SNHLY and CDR2 FYNNEI. The ends were cut back, 5 bases at V and 4 bases at J, with 14 bases in the middle. Full variable domain (missing parts from reference TRBV2 and TRBJ2-2): EPEVTQTPSHQVTQMGQEVILRCVPISNHLYFYWYRQILGQKVEFLVSFYNNEISEKSEIFDDQFSVERPDGSNFTLKIRSTKLEDSAMYFCASSKQGLSTGELFFGEGSRLTVL.